The 3 T cell receptor beta chains in this list originate from one sample, sequenced in a study of spatial heterogeneity in lung cancer. TCRdb reprocessed the 5' RACE reads with MiXCR, giving one entry per CDR3 protein. The sample has roughly 17,000 distinct CDR3 sequences; about a fifth are singletons. Regarding time point: sample taken at primary tumor resection. Extraction of whole RNA from tumor, nontumor lung or frozen PBMC preceded unsorted sequencing. The sequences come from PBMCs, collected at surgery. These receptors were collected from a male donor with early-stage non-small cell lung cancer.

On this clonotype itself: An end of the junction differs from the germline gene, which may be a read error. The CDR3 DNA reads as TGTGCCTGGAGTGTAGATGGGCTCACTAGCACTCAGCCCCAGCATTTT. Its translation is CAWSVDGLTSTQPQHF. The J gene is TRBJ1-5, the V gene TRBV30; D gene unclear. The germline gives CDR1 GTSNPN, CDR2 SVGIG (reference sequence). The CDR3 consists of 16 residues.

This clonotype showed up many times. The chain combines TRBV30 with TRBJ2-5, with TRBD2 matching 13 bases. V lost 2 bases to trimming and J lost 2 bases; unmatched junction nucleotides: 2. The CDR3 totals 15 residues. Germline CDR1 reads GTSNPN; CDR2 reads SVGIG (reference sequence). The CDR3 here is CAWSLLAGGQETQYF. Here the CDR3 DNA reads TGTGCCTGGAGTCTACTAGCGGGGGGGCAAGAGACCCAGTACTTC.

At least ten counts were recorded for this clonotype. The V and J genes are TRBV7-9 and TRBJ2-7; D is undetermined. The V end was cut by 7 bases, the J end by 5 bases, with 15 bases between. The CDR3 loop spans 13 amino acids. Germline V gene data show CDR1 as SEHNR and CDR2 as FQNEAQ (reference sequence). For the CDR3, the DNA is TGTGCCAGCACCCAAGAGGTTTTGGACGAGCAGTACTTC. Its translation: CASTQEVLDEQYF.